The T cell receptor (beta chain) under discussion was sequenced for a study of Ad26.COV2.S vaccination and SARS-CoV-2 variants. Looking at the study overall: By the intramuscular route, Ad26.COV2.S was given once, or twice 56 days apart.

Overall study results and limits: Vaccinated individuals (as opposed to placebo recipients) had higher spike-specific TCR breadth. Vaccinated and placebo-treated recipients had similar non-spike TCR breadth.

A word on this clone: As yet, its antigen is unknown.

Profiling relied on immunoSEQ multiplex PCR, and the TCRdb table lists in-frame clones only, not all of them. This sample has 400,000 to 450,000 clones; more than 80% occur once, and the top ten carry about 12%. The treatment: roughly 20 received Ad26.COV2.S at low or high dose, single or two shots; about 5 received placebo; per-sample allocation not given. Specimens were obtained on day 63 following the first vaccine or placebo injection. Specimen: peripheral blood, collected in a trial of Ad26.COV2.S vaccine versus placebo. The receptor's source is a person between 18 and 65 years old who received the Ad26.COV2.S COVID-19 vaccine or a placebo.

The CDR3 is CASSLLTGSGANVLTF. The DNA for the CDR3 is TGTGCCAGCAGCTTACTGACAGGGTCTGGGGCCAACGTCCTGACTTTC. The V call is TRBV7-2, the J call TRBJ2-6, with 7 bases fitting TRBD1. The CDR3 is 16 amino acids. Germline CDR1 SGHTA, CDR2 FQGNSA. V shed 2 bases, J shed 1 base, and the junction held 2 bases outside the gene matches.